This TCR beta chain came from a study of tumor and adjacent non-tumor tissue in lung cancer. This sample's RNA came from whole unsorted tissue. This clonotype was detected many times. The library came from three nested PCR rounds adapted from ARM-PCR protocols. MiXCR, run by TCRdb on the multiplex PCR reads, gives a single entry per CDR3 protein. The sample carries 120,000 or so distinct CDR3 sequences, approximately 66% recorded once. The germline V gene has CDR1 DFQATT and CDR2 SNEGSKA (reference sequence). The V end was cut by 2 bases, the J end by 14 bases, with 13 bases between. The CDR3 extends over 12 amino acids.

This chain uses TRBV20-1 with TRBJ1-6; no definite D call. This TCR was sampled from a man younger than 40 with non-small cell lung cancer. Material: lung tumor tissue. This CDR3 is CSARIGERALHF. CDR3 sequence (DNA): TGCAGTGCTAGAATTGGGGAGAGGGCCCTCCACTTT.